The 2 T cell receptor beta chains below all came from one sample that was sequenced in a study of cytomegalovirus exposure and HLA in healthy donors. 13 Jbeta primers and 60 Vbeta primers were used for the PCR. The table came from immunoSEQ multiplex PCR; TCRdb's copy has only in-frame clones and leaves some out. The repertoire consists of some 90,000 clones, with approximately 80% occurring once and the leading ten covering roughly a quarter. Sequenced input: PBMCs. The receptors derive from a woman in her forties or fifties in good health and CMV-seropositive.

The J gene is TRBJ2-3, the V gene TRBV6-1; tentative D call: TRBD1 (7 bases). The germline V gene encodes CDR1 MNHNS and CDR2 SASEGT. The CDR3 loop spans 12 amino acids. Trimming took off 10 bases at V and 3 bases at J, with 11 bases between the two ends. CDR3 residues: CAIQGGTDTQYF. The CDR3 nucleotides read TGTGCCATCCAGGGGGGAACAGATACGCAGTATTTT.

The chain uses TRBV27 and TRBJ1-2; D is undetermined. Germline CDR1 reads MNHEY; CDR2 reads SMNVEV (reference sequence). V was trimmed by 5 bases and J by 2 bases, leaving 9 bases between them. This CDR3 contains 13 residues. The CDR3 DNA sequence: TGTGCCAGCAGTCCTACCTCCAACTATGGCTACACCTTC. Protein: CASSPTSNYGYTF.